This TCR beta chain was captured by sequencing in a study of beta chain features in type 1 diabetes. Overall study: Patients and healthy donors were similar in age, gender and cell yields. Overall study results and limits: Shorter TCRB CDR3s, moderately but significantly so, were found in Type 1 diabetes patients in all four CD4+ subsets.

In this sample, this clone turned up a few times. The antigen is undetermined. Germline CDR1 is MGHRA and CDR2 is YSYEKL. Trimming shortened V by 1 base and J by 0 bases, and 12 bases separated the two germline ends. CDR3 size: 16 residues. Only one heparinised blood draw was taken per donor, and its volume averaged approximately 100 mL. Sequencing targeted expressed TCRB transcripts, as all isolated RNA had been reverse transcribed. Samples of naive, central memory and regulatory T cells yielded a mean of approximately 3.7 million reads. This table comes from immunoSEQ multiplex PCR, and its TCRdb copy is limited to in-frame clones, with some not included. This sample has under 850,000 clones; 10% to 15% occur once, and the top ten carry 0.02% to 0.025%.

This sequence originates from a man aged 18 to 30 with type 1 diabetes. This sequence joins TRBV4-1 and TRBJ1-2; a weak D match, TRBD1 (6 bases). Sequencing was done on a sample of naive CD4+ T cells from blood. The chain's CDR3 is CASSQAAGDPNYGYTF. In DNA form, the CDR3 reads TGCGCCAGCAGCCAAGCGGCAGGGGATCCTAACTATGGCTACACCTTC.